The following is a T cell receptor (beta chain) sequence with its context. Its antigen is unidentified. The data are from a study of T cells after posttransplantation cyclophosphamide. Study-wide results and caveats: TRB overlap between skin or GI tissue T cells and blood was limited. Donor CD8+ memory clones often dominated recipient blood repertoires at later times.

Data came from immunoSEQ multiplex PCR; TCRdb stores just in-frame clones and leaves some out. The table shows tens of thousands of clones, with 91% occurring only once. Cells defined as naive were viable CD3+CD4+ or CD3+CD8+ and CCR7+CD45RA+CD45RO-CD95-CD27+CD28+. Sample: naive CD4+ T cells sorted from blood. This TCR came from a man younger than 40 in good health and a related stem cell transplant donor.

In nucleotides, the CDR3 is TGTGCCAGCAGCTTAGGCGGGGGGGCTGGGAATGAGCAGTTCTTC. Translating it yields CASSLGGGAGNEQFF. This chain links TRBV7-2 with TRBJ2-1; the match to TRBD2 covers 9 bases. The germline V gene encodes CDR1 SGHTA and CDR2 FQGNSA. V was clipped by 1 base and J by 7 bases; unmatched bases: 5. This CDR3 comprises 15 residues.